The next 3 T cell receptor beta chains were all read from a single sample in a study of T cell responses to AZD1222 COVID-19 vaccine. The table came from immunoSEQ multiplex PCR; TCRdb's copy has only in-frame clones and leaves some out. The sample carries 70,000 or so clones, roughly 80% recorded once. This sample comprised peripheral blood, obtained 28 days after the second AZD1222 dose. These receptors were obtained from an adult who received the AZD1222 COVID-19 vaccine.

The chain combines TRBV6-1 with TRBJ2-3, with TRBD2 as a possible D gene (7 bases). Trimming pared 1 base from V and 4 bases from J, leaving 12 bases between. This CDR3 has 15 residues. Germline values: CDR1 MNHNS, CDR2 SASEGT. This CDR3 reads CASSEDWGGPDTQYF. The DNA for the CDR3 is TGTGCCAGCAGTGAAGATTGGGGGGGGCCAGATACGCAGTATTTT.

The gene calls are TRBV27 and TRBJ2-3, with TRBD2 identical over 13 bases. CDR1 MNHEY and CDR2 SMNVEV come from the germline V gene (reference sequence). Trimming removed 4 bases from V and 5 bases from J; junction bases left unmatched: 6. This CDR3 has 16 residues. The CDR3 loop reads CASSSLTSGRGDTQYF. The CDR3 DNA is TGTGCCAGCAGTTCCTTAACTAGCGGGAGGGGAGATACGCAGTATTTT.

The V call is TRBV15, the J call TRBJ1-6; D is uncertain. With 5 bases removed from V and 10 bases from J, the gap between germline ends came to 12 bases. Looked up from germline, CDR1 is LNHNV and CDR2 is YYDKDF (reference sequence). There are 13 residues in the CDR3. The CDR3 sequence: CATSGNKYSPLHF. The DNA for the CDR3 is TGTGCCACCAGCGGAAACAAATACTCACCCCTCCACTTT. The whole variable domain, filled in from reference TRBV15 and TRBJ1-6, reads DAMVIQNPRYQVTQFGKPVTLSCSQTLNHNVMYWYQQKSSQAPKLLFHYYDKDFNNEADTPDNFQSRRPNTSFCFLDIRSPGLGDTAMYLCATSGNKYSPLHFGNGTRLTVT.